Listed below are T cell receptor beta chains from one sample, sequenced in a study of tumor T cells in aggressive B-cell lymphoma. Profiled with immunoSEQ multiplex PCR; TCRdb holds only in-frame clones, not every one. The top ten clones hold 4.5% to 5.5% of a sample with about 4,400 clones, over 70% of them seen once. Sequenced input: tumor tissue. The receptor set was obtained from an adult with diffuse large B cell lymphoma. The CDR3 runs from the conserved cysteine through the conserved F or W. A D gene is named only where the DNA matches it firmly. Only part of the rows carry a size: once, few, many, or a class if the clone is expanded.

v_call	j_call	clone_size	d_call	cdr3_aa	cdr3_nt
TRBV6-1	TRBJ2-7	NA	TRBD1	CASNRDRGRYEQYF	TGTGCCAGTAACCGGGACAGGGGGCGTTACGAGCAGTACTTC
TRBV28	TRBJ1-2	NA	NA	CASSLGGYYGYTF	TGTGCCAGCAGTTTAGGGGGGTACTATGGCTACACCTTC
TRBV7-3	TRBJ1-2	NA	TRBD1	CASSSGTGDGYTF	TGTGCCAGCAGCTCTGGGACAGGGGATGGCTACACCTTC
TRBV7-8	TRBJ2-7	NA	NA	CASSHRYEQYF	TGTGCCAGCAGCCACCGCTACGAGCAGTACTTC
TRBV30	TRBJ1-2	NA	NA	CAWSTQGTDGYTF	TGTGCCTGGAGTACACAGGGCACTGATGGCTACACCTTC
TRBV30	TRBJ1-1	NA	NA	CAWMGGSTEAFF	TGTGCCTGGATGGGGGGGAGCACTGAAGCTTTCTTT
TRBV28	TRBJ1-6	NA	NA	CASSPSAGRVSPLHF	TGTGCCAGCAGTCCCTCCGCCGGGAGAGTTTCACCCCTCCACTTT
TRBV18	TRBJ1-5	NA	NA	CASSPDSLSNQPQHF	TGTGCCAGCTCACCGGACAGTTTGAGCAATCAGCCCCAGCATTTT
TRBV19	TRBJ1-6	NA	NA	CASTRSSYNSPLHF	TGTGCCAGTACTCGGAGCTCCTATAATTCACCCCTCCACTTT
TRBV4-2	TRBJ2-3	NA	NA	CASSPSGDTQYF	TGTGCCAGCAGCCCGTCCGGAGATACGCAGTATTTT
TRBV18	TRBJ2-2	NA	NA	CASSPTSTGELFF	TGTGCCAGCTCACCAACAAGTACCGGGGAGCTGTTTTTT
TRBV6-1	TRBJ1-1	few	NA	CASQGGPNTEAFF	TGTGCCAGCCAGGGCGGACCGAACACTGAAGCTTTCTTT
TRBV5-1	TRBJ1-5	NA	NA	CASSVDMGRGQPQHF	TGCGCCAGCAGCGTCGACATGGGCAGAGGGCAGCCCCAGCATTTT
TRBV28	TRBJ1-1	NA	NA	CASSFPRTEAFF	TGTGCCAGCAGTTTTCCCCGCACTGAAGCTTTCTTT
TRBV11-2	TRBJ2-7	few	NA	CASSLAAYEQYF	TGTGCCAGCAGCTTAGCGGCCTACGAGCAGTACTTC
TRBV28	TRBJ1-3	once	NA	CASSPSPQSGNTIYF	TGTGCCAGCAGTCCTTCTCCACAGTCTGGAAACACCATATATTTT
TRBV18	TRBJ2-4	NA	NA	CASSPLERSGNIQYF	TGTGCCAGCTCACCGCTCGAAAGGTCAGGAAACATTCAGTACTTC
TRBV2	TRBJ1-4	NA	NA	CASSTAERRVNEKLFF	TGTGCCAGCAGTACGGCGGAGAGGCGGGTTAATGAAAAACTGTTTTTT
TRBV4-3	TRBJ2-2	NA	TRBD1	CASSQNLRGITGELFF	TGCGCCAGCAGCCAAAATCTCAGGGGGATCACCGGGGAGCTGTTTTTT
TRBV19	TRBJ1-5	NA	TRBD1	CASKLDRGRGGNQPQHF	TGTGCCAGTAAGTTGGACAGGGGGCGCGGAGGCAATCAGCCCCAGCATTTT
TRBV6-6	TRBJ1-5	NA	TRBD1	CASRYGQGGQPQHF	TGTGCCAGCCGATACGGACAGGGCGGACAGCCCCAGCATTTT
TRBV18	TRBJ1-1	NA	TRBD1	CASSTIQGAGTEAFF	TGTGCCAGCTCAACGATACAGGGGGCCGGCACTGAAGCTTTCTTT
TRBV7-9	TRBJ1-4	NA	NA	CASSSGEKLFF	TGTGCCAGCAGTTCGGGAGAAAAACTGTTTTTT
TRBV28	TRBJ2-3	NA	TRBD2	CAIDRGLAGVGDTQYF	TGTGCCATCGACAGGGGACTAGCGGGAGTTGGAGATACGCAGTATTTT
TRBV5-1	TRBJ1-1	NA	NA	CASSLVGEGNTEAFF	TGCGCCAGCAGCTTGGTTGGGGAGGGGAACACTGAAGCTTTCTTT
TRBV27	TRBJ1-5	NA	NA	CASSFRVSNQPQHF	TGTGCCAGCAGTTTTAGAGTAAGCAATCAGCCCCAGCATTTT
TRBV7-9	TRBJ2-1	NA	TRBD1	CASSSSGGSALGEQFF	TGTGCCAGCAGCTCCTCAGGGGGCTCTGCTCTTGGGGAGCAGTTCTTC
TRBV6-5	TRBJ2-3	once	TRBD2	CASSLLAGMADTQYF	TGTGCCAGCAGTCTTCTAGCGGGCATGGCAGATACGCAGTATTTT
TRBV29-1	TRBJ2-1	NA	TRBD1	CSVPGTGKTYNEQFF	TGCAGCGTGCCCGGGACAGGAAAAACCTACAATGAGCAGTTCTTC
TRBV5-1	TRBJ1-3	NA	NA	CASSLEPRGAGNTIYF	TGCGCCAGCAGCTTGGAACCCAGGGGAGCTGGAAACACCATATATTTT
TRBV6-6	TRBJ2-7	NA	TRBD1	CASSDPGQGAYEQYF	TGTGCCAGCAGCGATCCGGGACAGGGGGCCTACGAGCAGTACTTC
TRBV19	TRBJ1-1	NA	NA	CASSREGGSEAFF	TGTGCCAGTAGTCGCGAAGGTGGTAGCGAAGCTTTCTTT
TRBV11-1	TRBJ1-1	NA	NA	CASSSRRLDTEAFF	TGTGCCAGCAGCTCAAGAAGACTAGACACTGAAGCTTTCTTT
TRBV5-5	TRBJ2-7	NA	NA	CASSLGGVRLDEQYF	TGTGCCAGCAGCTTGGGGGGCGTACGCTTGGACGAGCAGTACTTC
TRBV4-3	TRBJ2-7	NA	NA	CASSGSRTLPYEQYF	TGCGCCAGCAGCGGAAGCCGGACTCTCCCCTACGAGCAGTACTTC
TRBV30	TRBJ2-1	NA	TRBD2	CAGGRANYNEQFF	TGTGCCGGCGGGAGGGCCAACTACAATGAGCAGTTCTTC
TRBV30	TRBJ1-1	NA	NA	CACQDRKNTEAFF	TGTGCCTGCCAGGACAGAAAGAACACTGAAGCTTTCTTT
TRBV5-6	TRBJ1-2	NA	NA	CASTSGVYGYTF	TGTGCCAGCACCTCCGGAGTCTATGGCTACACCTTC
TRBV7-8	TRBJ2-7	NA	TRBD2	CASSLGGGTTNF	TGTGCCAGCAGCTTAGGGGGAGGGACCACAAACTTC
TRBV5-1	TRBJ1-5	NA	TRBD1	CASSLGQGDQPQHF	TGCGCCAGCAGCTTGGGGCAGGGGGATCAGCCCCAGCATTTT
TRBV2	TRBJ2-5	once	TRBD1	CASSRDRGGQETQYF	TGTGCCAGCAGTCGGGACAGGGGAGGTCAAGAGACCCAGTACTTC
TRBV7-9	TRBJ2-1	NA	TRBD2	CASSFLAVPYNEQFF	TGTGCCAGCAGCTTTCTAGCGGTACCCTACAATGAGCAGTTCTTC